These 13 T cell receptor beta chains came from one sample sequenced in a study of Graves' ophthalmopathy and Graves' hyperthyroidism. CDR3 regions of TCR beta were amplified from RNA transcripts. RT-PCR with HTBI primers came first, then second-round multiplex PCR. TCRdb recomputed calls from the multiplex PCR reads with MiXCR, one row per CDR3 protein. Of about 620,000 distinct CDR3 sequences listed, about a fifth were seen once; the top ten hold more than 5.5%. Input material: peripheral blood. These receptors were obtained from a woman aged 18-35 years with stable Graves' hyperthyroidism. Some clones in this sample may be carry-over from other donors' samples.

This clonotype was seen repeatedly, ten times or more. The chain is built from TRBV28 and TRBJ2-2; no firm D call. Trimming pared 6 bases from V and 1 base from J, leaving 12 bases between. Germline V gives CDR1 MDHEN, CDR2 SYDVKM. The CDR3 is made up of 15 amino acids. DNA for the CDR3: TGTGCCAGCAGCTTTGACCGGAGGAACACCGGGGAGCTGTTTTTT. It is translated as CASSFDRRNTGELFF.

Many counts were recorded for this clonotype. V gene TRBV6-1 combines with J gene TRBJ1-1; D might be TRBD1 (5 bases). The V end lost 2 bases, the J end lost 5 bases, and 9 bases lay between the germline ends. The CDR3 runs to 13 residues. Germline CDR1 and CDR2: MNHNS and SASEGT. CDR3 DNA: TGTGCCAGCAGTGAATGGGGGATAACTGAAGCTTTCTTT. Translated: CASSEWGITEAFF.

This clonotype was seen more than once but under ten times. The chain combines TRBV6-2 or TRBV6-3 with TRBJ2-7, with no clear D. Germline V gene lookup returns CDR1 MNHEY and CDR2 SVGEGT. The CDR3 is 13 residues long. The V end was cut by 5 bases, the J end by 8 bases, with 16 bases between. This chain's CDR3 is CASSELISRKQYF. CDR3 in DNA: TGTGCCAGCAGTGAACTGATCTCACGCAAGCAGTACTTC.

Many counts were recorded for this clonotype. The chain recombines TRBV30 with TRBJ1-1, with D maybe TRBD1 (6 bases). CDR1 and CDR2 (germline): GTSNPN, SVGIG (reference sequence). Trimming removed 0 bases from V and 5 bases from J, with 16 bases in between. This CDR3 region has 15 residues. This CDR3 reads CAWSVQGGGRTEAFF. CDR3 sequence (DNA): TGTGCCTGGAGTGTACAGGGAGGAGGAAGGACTGAAGCTTTCTTT.

The gene calls are TRBV5-1 and TRBJ2-5, with a possible D match to TRBD2 (6 bases). Trimming stripped 4 bases from V and 6 bases from J, with 16 bases between. The CDR3 consists of 14 residues. The germline V gene encodes CDR1 SGHRS and CDR2 YFSETQ. CDR3 sequence reads: CASSPGGLVKTQYF. CDR3 nucleotide sequence: TGCGCCAGCAGCCCCGGGGGTCTAGTCAAGACCCAGTACTTC.

Many counts were recorded for this clonotype. The rearrangement uses TRBV6-5 and TRBJ1-1; the D is unclear. V lost 3 bases, J lost 3 bases, and 14 bases lay in between. Germline-derived CDR1 and CDR2 are MNHEY and SVGAGI. This CDR3 has 15 amino acids. CDR3 sequence: CASSYNPPVYTEAFF. DNA for the CDR3: TGTGCCAGCAGTTATAACCCACCCGTCTACACTGAAGCTTTCTTT.

This clonotype was recorded at least ten times. The V and J genes are TRBV20-1 and TRBJ1-5, with D hard to call. V dropped 3 bases and J dropped 3 bases, with 9 bases sitting between them. Per the germline V gene, CDR1 is DFQATT and CDR2 is SNEGSKA (reference sequence). This CDR3 is 13 amino acids long. The CDR3 sequence: CSARVVPNQPQHF. CDR3 DNA: TGCAGTGCTAGGGTGGTACCCAATCAGCCCCAGCATTTT.

This clonotype has at least ten counts. The chain has TRBV19 and TRBJ2-7, with 9 bases that match TRBD1. CDR3 length: 14 residues. Germline CDR1 reads LNHDA; CDR2 reads SQIVND (reference sequence). J gave up 1 base and V 7 bases, and 5 bases lay outside the gene matches. The CDR3 loop reads CASTPGTGSYEQYF. In nucleotides, the CDR3 is TGTGCCAGTACCCCCGGGACAGGGTCCTACGAGCAGTACTTC.

The gene calls are TRBV29-1 and TRBJ2-2, with 7 bases identical to TRBD1. CDR1 and CDR2 from the germline V gene are SQVTM and ANQGSEA. Trimming at V came to 8 bases and at J to 5 bases, leaving 8 bases not matched to a gene. The CDR3 runs 13 residues. CDR3 region: CSTRQGATGELFF. For the CDR3, the DNA is TGCAGCACAAGACAGGGAGCGACCGGGGAGCTGTTTTTT.

This chain links TRBV13 with TRBJ1-1, with unresolved D. Trimming shortened V by 3 bases and J by 5 bases, and 13 bases separated the two germline ends. Germline V gives CDR1 PRHDT, CDR2 FYEKMQ (reference sequence). CDR3 length: 14 amino acids. In DNA, the CDR3 is TGTGCCAGCAGCTTCAATCTCTTCAGGACTGAAGCTTTCTTT. Its protein product is CASSFNLFRTEAFF.

A few counts support this clonotype. This rearrangement joins TRBV27 to TRBJ1-2; D is perhaps TRBD1 (5 bases). Germline V gene lookup returns CDR1 MNHEY and CDR2 SMNVEV (reference sequence). The ends were cut back, 6 bases at V and 4 bases at J, with 18 bases in the middle. This CDR3 has 15 residues. This chain's CDR3 is CASRPLGEGTYGYTF. CDR3 coding DNA: TGTGCCAGCAGGCCTCTTGGGGAGGGGACCTATGGCTACACCTTC.

This clonotype was found a few times. The chain combines TRBV2 with TRBJ2-5; a weak D match, TRBD2 (7 bases). Germline CDR1 SNHLY, CDR2 FYNNEI. V lost 3 bases, J lost 5 bases, and 13 bases lay in between. This CDR3 contains 14 residues. CDR3 DNA: TGTGCCAGCAGTGATTCGCGGGGGCGGGAGACCCAGTACTTC. This encodes CASSDSRGRETQYF.

This clonotype occurred many times. CDR3 coding DNA: TGCGCCAGCAGCCAAGATCACAGCCAGAACACTGAAGCTTTCTTT. This translates into CASSQDHSQNTEAFF. The chain joins TRBV4-3 to TRBJ1-1, with no clear D. The CDR3 is 15 amino acids. V was pared by 0 bases and J by 1 base, with 9 bases between. The germline gives CDR1 LGHNA, CDR2 YSLEER.